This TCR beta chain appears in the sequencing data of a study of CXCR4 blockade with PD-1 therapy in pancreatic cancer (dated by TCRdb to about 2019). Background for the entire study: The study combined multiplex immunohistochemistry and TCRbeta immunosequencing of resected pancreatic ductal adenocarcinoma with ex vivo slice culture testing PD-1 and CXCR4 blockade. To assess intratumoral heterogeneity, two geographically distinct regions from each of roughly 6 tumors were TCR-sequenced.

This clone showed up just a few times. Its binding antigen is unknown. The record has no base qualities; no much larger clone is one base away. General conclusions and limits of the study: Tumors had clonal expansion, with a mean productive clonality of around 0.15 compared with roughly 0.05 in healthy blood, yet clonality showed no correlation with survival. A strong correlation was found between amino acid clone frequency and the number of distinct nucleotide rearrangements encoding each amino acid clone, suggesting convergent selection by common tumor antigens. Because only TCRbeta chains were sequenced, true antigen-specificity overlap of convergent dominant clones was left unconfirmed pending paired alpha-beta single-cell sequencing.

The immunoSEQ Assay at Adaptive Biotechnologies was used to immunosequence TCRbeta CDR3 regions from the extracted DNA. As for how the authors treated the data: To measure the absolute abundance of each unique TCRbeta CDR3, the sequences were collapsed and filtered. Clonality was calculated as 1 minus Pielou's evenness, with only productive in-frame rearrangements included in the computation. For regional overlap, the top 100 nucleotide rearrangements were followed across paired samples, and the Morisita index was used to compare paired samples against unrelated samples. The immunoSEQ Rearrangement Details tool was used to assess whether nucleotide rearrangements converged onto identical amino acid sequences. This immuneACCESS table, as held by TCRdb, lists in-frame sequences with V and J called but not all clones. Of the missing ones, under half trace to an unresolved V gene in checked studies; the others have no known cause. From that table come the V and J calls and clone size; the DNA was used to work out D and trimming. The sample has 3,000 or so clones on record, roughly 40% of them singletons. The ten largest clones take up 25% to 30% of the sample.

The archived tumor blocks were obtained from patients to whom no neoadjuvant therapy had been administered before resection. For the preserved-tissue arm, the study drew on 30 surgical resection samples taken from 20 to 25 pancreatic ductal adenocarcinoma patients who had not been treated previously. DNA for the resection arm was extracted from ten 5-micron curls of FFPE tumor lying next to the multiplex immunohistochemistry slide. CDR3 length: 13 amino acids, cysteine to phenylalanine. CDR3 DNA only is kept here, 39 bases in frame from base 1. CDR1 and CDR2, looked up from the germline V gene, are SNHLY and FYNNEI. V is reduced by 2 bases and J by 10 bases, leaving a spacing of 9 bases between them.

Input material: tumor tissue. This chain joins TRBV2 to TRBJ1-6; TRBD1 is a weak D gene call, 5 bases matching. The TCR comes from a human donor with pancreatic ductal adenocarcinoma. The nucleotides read TGTGCCAGCAGTGAACAGGGTCCGTCACCCCTCCACTTT. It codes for CASSEQGPSPLHF.